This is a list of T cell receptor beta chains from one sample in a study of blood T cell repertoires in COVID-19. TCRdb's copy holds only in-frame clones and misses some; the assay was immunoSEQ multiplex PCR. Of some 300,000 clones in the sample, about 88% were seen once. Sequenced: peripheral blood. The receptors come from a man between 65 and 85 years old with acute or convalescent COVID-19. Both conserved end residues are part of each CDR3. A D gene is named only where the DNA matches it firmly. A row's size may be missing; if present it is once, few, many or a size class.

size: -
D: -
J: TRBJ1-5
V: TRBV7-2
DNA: TGTGCCAGCAGCCCACAGGGCGATCAGCCCCAGCATTTT
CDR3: CASSPQGDQPQHF

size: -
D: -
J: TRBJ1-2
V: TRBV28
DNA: TGTGCCAGCAGTTTATCGGCAGGGGACTATGGCTACACCTTC
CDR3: CASSLSAGDYGYTF

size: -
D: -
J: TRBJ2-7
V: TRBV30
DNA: TGTGCCTGGAGACGGACGGGGTACTCCTACGAGCAGTACTTC
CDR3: CAWRRTGYSYEQYF

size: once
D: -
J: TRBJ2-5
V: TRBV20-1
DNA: TGCAGTGCGCAGAGGGAAGAGACCCAGTACTTC
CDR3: CSAQREETQYF

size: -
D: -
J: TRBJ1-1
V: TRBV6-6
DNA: TGTGCCAGCAGTTACCCTGTGGGCATGAACACTGAAGCTTTCTTT
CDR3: CASSYPVGMNTEAFF

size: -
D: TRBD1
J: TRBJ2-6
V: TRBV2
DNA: TGTGCCGGACGGACAGGGGTGGAAGGGGCCAACGTCCTGACTTTC
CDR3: CAGRTGVEGANVLTF

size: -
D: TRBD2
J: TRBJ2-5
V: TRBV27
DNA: TGTGCCAGCAGTACCTGGACTAGCGGGAGAGGTTCGGAGACCCAGTACTTC
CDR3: CASSTWTSGRGSETQYF

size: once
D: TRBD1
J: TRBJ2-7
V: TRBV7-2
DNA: TGTGCCAGCAGCCGACAGGGAACCTACGAGCAGTACTTC
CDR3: CASSRQGTYEQYF

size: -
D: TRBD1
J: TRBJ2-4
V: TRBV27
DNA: TGTGCCAGCAGTCGGACAGGGTCTGGCAAAAACATTCAGTACTTC
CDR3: CASSRTGSGKNIQYF

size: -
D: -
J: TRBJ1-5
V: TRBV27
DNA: TGTGCCAGCAGTCCCAGTGCGGGCGAGGATAGCAATCAGCCCCAGCATTTT
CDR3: CASSPSAGEDSNQPQHF

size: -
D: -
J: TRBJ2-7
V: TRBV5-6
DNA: TGTGCCAGCAGCTCCCTCGATAGATCCTACGAGCAGTACTTC
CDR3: CASSSLDRSYEQYF

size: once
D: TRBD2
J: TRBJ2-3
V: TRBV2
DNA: TGTGCCAGCAGTTCCCTTAGCGGGGGCACAGATACGCAGTATTTT
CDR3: CASSSLSGGTDTQYF

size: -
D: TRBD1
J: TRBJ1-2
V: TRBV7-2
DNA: TGTGCCAGCAGCCCGAGGACAGGGGGAAACTATGGCTACACCTTC
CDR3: CASSPRTGGNYGYTF

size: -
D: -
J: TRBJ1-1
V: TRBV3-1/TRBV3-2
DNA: TGTGCCAGCAGCCAAGTAGGACAAAACACTGAAGCTTTCTTT
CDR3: CASSQVGQNTEAFF

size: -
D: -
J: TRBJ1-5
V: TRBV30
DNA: TGTGCCTGGAGTGCAGGGGCCAGCAATCAGCCCCAGCATTTT
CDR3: CAWSAGASNQPQHF